Shown below are 27 T cell receptor beta chains from a single sample sequenced in a study of T cell changes during pregnancy in multiple sclerosis. TCRdb's table, derived via immunoSEQ multiplex PCR, lists solely in-frame clones and lacks some. Here the sample spans 49,000 or so clones, roughly 94% being singletons. Sequenced here: CD8+ T cells from peripheral blood mononuclear cells, sampled before pregnancy. These receptors originate from a female donor with multiple sclerosis, enrolled in a pregnancy study.

The V gene is TRBV6-1, the J gene TRBJ1-4, with a weak D call TRBD1 (5 bases). This CDR3 is built from 12 residues. From germline, CDR1 is MNHNS and CDR2 SASEGT. This CDR3 is CATTAVNEKLFF. The DNA for the CDR3 is TGTGCAACGACAGCCGTTAATGAAAAACTGTTTTTT.

V and J are TRBV7-6 and TRBJ2-7; 9 bases are a match to TRBD2. The trim removed 4 bases at V and 4 bases at J, leaving 5 bases unmatched. This CDR3 spans 14 amino acids. Germline values: CDR1 SGHVS, CDR2 FNYEAQ. The CDR3 loop reads CASSWDSGSYEQYF. The CDR3 DNA reads TGTGCCAGCAGCTGGGATAGCGGGAGTTACGAGCAGTACTTC.

This chain connects TRBV27 to TRBJ2-7; tentative D call: TRBD1 (6 bases). The CDR3 runs 18 residues. In germline, CDR1 is MNHEY, CDR2 SMNVEV (reference sequence). V was cut by 6 bases and J by 4 bases, with 28 bases left in between. This chain's CDR3 is CASSPNRVPWVAGYEQYF. The CDR3 coding sequence is TGTGCCAGCAGCCCCAACAGGGTACCCTGGGTGGCGGGTTACGAGCAGTACTTC.

This chain links TRBV7-2 with TRBJ2-7; 8 nucleotides match TRBD2. This CDR3 contains 14 residues. Germline loops: CDR1 SGHTA, CDR2 FQGNSA. J was trimmed by 2 bases and V by 5 bases; bases with no gene match: 5. CDR3 DNA: TGTGCCAGCAGCGAAGCGGGAGCCACCTACGAGCAGTACTTC. As protein: CASSEAGATYEQYF.

The V call is TRBV27, the J call TRBJ2-7; no definite D call. Trimming cost V 3 bases and J 1 base, with 7 bases left between them. CDR1 is MNHEY, CDR2 SMNVEV, per germline (reference sequence). The CDR3 is 13 residues long. The CDR3 nucleotides are TGTGCCAGCAGTTTTAAGACTTCCTACGAGCAGTACTTC. This codes for CASSFKTSYEQYF.

This chain uses TRBV2 with TRBJ2-5, with 10 bases identical to TRBD2. The V and J ends lost 3 bases and 7 bases, in that order; junction bases with no gene match: 8. This CDR3 spans 15 amino acids. Germline V gives CDR1 SNHLY, CDR2 FYNNEI. CDR3 sequence: CASSEEAGGRATQYF. CDR3 in DNA: TGTGCCAGCAGTGAGGAAGCGGGAGGGAGGGCGACCCAGTACTTC.

The genes are TRBV5-1 and TRBJ2-7, with D perhaps TRBD1 (6 bases). The CDR3 covers 14 residues. The ends were cut back, 0 bases at V and 5 bases at J, with 12 bases in the middle. Germline V gene sequence: CDR1 SGHRS, CDR2 YFSETQ. CDR3 coding DNA: TGCGCCAGCAGCTTGGTCAGGGGTTCAGACGAGCAGTACTTC. Protein product: CASSLVRGSDEQYF.

The rearrangement uses TRBV18 and TRBJ1-1, with 10 bases that match TRBD1. This CDR3 is built from 18 residues. Germline-derived CDR1 and CDR2 are KGHSH and LQKENI. J lost 1 base, V lost 1 base, and 9 bases had no gene match. CDR3 residues: CASSPLRQGAGSNTEAFF. The CDR3 DNA sequence: TGTGCCAGCTCACCACTACGACAGGGGGCCGGTTCGAACACTGAAGCTTTCTTT.

CDR3 amino acids: CASSQDPAAGVVSYEQYF. As DNA, the CDR3 is TGTGCCAGCAGCCAAGATCCTGCGGCGGGAGTAGTTTCCTACGAGCAGTACTTC. The chain couples TRBV4-2 to TRBJ2-7; 7 bases match TRBD2. This CDR3 is 18 amino acids long. CDR1 and CDR2 (germline): LGHNA, YNFKEQ. Trimming at V came to 0 bases and at J to 1 base, leaving 12 bases not matched to a gene.

The CDR3 reads CASSQGTSGNSGDTQYF. DNA of the CDR3: TGCGCCAGCAGCCAAGGGACTAGCGGGAACTCCGGGGATACGCAGTATTTT. V and J are TRBV4-3 and TRBJ2-3; 12 positions match TRBD2. CDR1 and CDR2 (germline): LGHNA, YSLEER. After removal of 1 base from V and 6 bases from J, the junction contained 8 bases not matched to a gene. The CDR3 contains 17 residues.

The V gene is TRBV7-8, the J gene TRBJ1-1; D gene uncertain. Looked up from germline, CDR1 is SGHVS and CDR2 is FQNEAQ. The V end lost 3 bases, the J end lost 1 base, and 9 bases lay between the germline ends. This CDR3 contains 14 residues. The CDR3 DNA reads as TGTGCCAGCAGCTTCTATGGGCGGAACACTGAAGCTTTCTTT. As protein: CASSFYGRNTEAFF. Using reference TRBV7-8 and TRBJ1-1 for the parts outside the CDR3, the full variable domain is GAGVSQSPRYKVAKRGQDVALRCDPISGHVSLFWYQQALGQGPEFLTYFQNEAQLDKSGLPSDRFFAERPEGSVSTLKIQRTQQEDSAVYLCASSFYGRNTEAFFGQGTRLTVV.

The chain links TRBV7-8 to TRBJ2-7; TRBD2 might be the D (5 bases). The CDR3 runs to 17 residues. The germline V and J ends were trimmed by 4 bases and 3 bases, with 22 bases remaining between them. Per the germline V gene, CDR1 is SGHVS and CDR2 is FQNEAQ. CDR3 bases: TGTGCCAGCAGCTCAGCGACATACTGGACTCCGATCTACGAGCAGTACTTC. It encodes CASSSATYWTPIYEQYF.

The chain recombines TRBV10-3 with TRBJ1-2; 7 bases fit TRBD1. Germline V lookup: CDR1 ENHRY, CDR2 SYGVKD. The CDR3 is 15 residues long. The J segment lost 0 bases and the V segment lost 6 bases, leaving 7 bases of the junction unmatched. CDR3 amino acids: CAISYGQVSNYGYTF. For the CDR3, the DNA is TGTGCCATCAGCTACGGACAGGTGTCTAACTATGGCTACACCTTC.

This chain uses TRBV6-5 with TRBJ2-1; D possibly corresponds to TRBD1 (5 bases). There are 14 residues in the CDR3. CDR1 and CDR2 (germline): MNHEY, SVGAGI. V was pared by 7 bases and J by 3 bases, with 13 bases between. CDR3 DNA sequence: TGTGCCAGCATGAGGACATCGGGCTACAATGAGCAGTTCTTC. This codes for CASMRTSGYNEQFF.

The rearrangement links TRBV2 to TRBJ2-7; 10 positions agree with TRBD2. Germline-derived CDR1 and CDR2 are SNHLY and FYNNEI. The ends lost 9 bases at V and 0 bases at J; junction bases unmatched: 5. The CDR3 extends over 14 amino acids. DNA of the CDR3: TGTGCCAGGTCGGGACTAGCGAGCTCCTACGAGCAGTACTTC. Its protein is CARSGLASSYEQYF.

This chain's CDR3 is CSVDLRETTDTQYF. Here the CDR3 DNA reads TGCAGCGTTGACCTGCGGGAGACCACAGATACGCAGTATTTT. The rearrangement joins TRBV29-1 to TRBJ2-3, with 7 bases aligning to TRBD2. The V segment lost 3 bases and the J segment 2 bases; nucleotides outside the gene matches: 5. This CDR3 has 14 residues. Germline CDR1 and CDR2: SQVTM and ANQGSEA.

The chain recombines TRBV30 with TRBJ2-2; perhaps TRBD2 as D (6 bases). Deletions cut 2 bases from V and 3 bases from J, with 10 bases between. Germline CDR1 GTSNPN, CDR2 SVGIG (reference sequence). The CDR3 spans 14 residues. In DNA form, the CDR3 reads TGTGCCTGGAGTTGGGACTTTTACACCGGGGAGCTGTTTTTT. The encoded protein is CAWSWDFYTGELFF.

The chain is built from TRBV29-1 and TRBJ1-2, with D possibly TRBD1 on 5 matching bases. This CDR3 is 11 amino acids long. Per the germline V gene, CDR1 is SQVTM and CDR2 is ANQGSEA. Trimming took off 6 bases at V and 7 bases at J, with 12 bases between the two ends. The CDR3: CSVPQASGYTF. In DNA form, the CDR3 reads TGCAGCGTACCACAGGCTTCTGGCTACACCTTC. The full variable domain, in which reference TRBV29-1 and TRBJ1-2 provide the parts outside the CDR3, is SAVISQKPSRDICQRGTSLTIQCQVDSQVTMMFWYRQQPGQSLTLIATANQGSEATYESGFVIDKFPISRPNLTFSTLTVSNMSPEDSSIYLCSVPQASGYTFGSGTRLTVV.

The V call is TRBV4-1, the J call TRBJ1-1; D remains ambiguous. Germline CDR1 and CDR2: MGHRA and YSYEKL. The CDR3 covers 15 residues. The V end lost 0 bases, the J end lost 8 bases, and 16 bases lay between the germline ends. CDR3 in DNA: TGCGCCAGCAGCCAAGATATATCCCTTAGGGAGGAAGCTTTCTTT. As protein: CASSQDISLREEAFF.

This chain connects TRBV28 to TRBJ1-1; tentatively, D is TRBD1 (6 bases). CDR1 MDHEN and CDR2 SYDVKM come from the germline V gene. V was pared by 6 bases and J by 1 base, with 18 bases between. This CDR3 has 16 amino acids. CDR3 loop: CASRPPDRFENTEAFF. The CDR3 DNA follows: TGTGCCAGCAGACCTCCTGACAGGTTCGAGAACACTGAAGCTTTCTTT.

This rearrangement joins TRBV11-2 to TRBJ2-7, with D possibly matching TRBD2 (6 bases). The V gene's germline CDR1 is SGHAT and CDR2 FQNNGV. Trimming took 0 bases from V and 5 from J, leaving 14 bases between them. The CDR3 has 15 residues. CDR3: CASSLDQLAWNEQYF. CDR3 nucleotides: TGTGCCAGCAGCTTAGATCAGCTAGCGTGGAACGAGCAGTACTTC.

This chain links TRBV6-1 with TRBJ2-1; TRBD2 aligns across 14 bases. Germline CDR1 reads MNHNS; CDR2 reads SASEGT. Trimming took 5 bases from V and 7 from J; bases not matched to a gene: 4. The CDR3 loop spans 15 amino acids. This CDR3 is CASSPTSGRANEQFF. CDR3 nucleotides: TGTGCCAGCAGTCCGACTAGCGGGAGGGCAAATGAGCAGTTCTTC.

The chain is built from TRBV18 and TRBJ2-2; 11 nucleotides agree with TRBD2. CDR3 length: 19 amino acids. In germline, CDR1 is KGHSH, CDR2 LQKENI. With V trimmed by 8 bases and J by 0 bases, 14 bases remained unmatched. The CDR3 protein is CASAAGTSGPIPNTGELFF. In DNA, the CDR3 is TGTGCCAGCGCTGCCGGGACTAGCGGCCCCATACCGAACACCGGGGAGCTGTTTTTT.

This clone was recorded once. The chain carries TRBV27 and TRBJ2-3; tentative D call: TRBD2 (6 bases). CDR3 length equals 14 residues. Germline CDR1 reads MNHEY; CDR2 reads SMNVEV (reference sequence). V lost 9 bases to trimming and J lost 5 bases, with 18 bases between them. The chain's CDR3 is CARGGRGGGDTQYF. The CDR3 DNA sequence: TGTGCCAGGGGGGGAAGAGGCGGAGGAGATACGCAGTATTTT.

This chain connects TRBV10-2 to TRBJ2-7; the D gene is possibly TRBD2 (5 bases). V gave up 6 bases and J gave up 7 bases, with 13 bases separating them. The CDR3 spans 12 residues. Germline CDR1 and CDR2: WSHSY and SAAADI. CDR3 loop: CASSDTEREQYF. The CDR3 nucleotides read TGCGCCAGCAGCGATACCGAGCGGGAGCAGTACTTC.

The chain has TRBV5-6 and TRBJ2-7; weak D call: TRBD2 (6 bases). The V end was cut by 1 base, the J end by 3 bases, with 8 bases between. CDR1 is SGHDT and CDR2 is YYEEEE in the germline V gene. The CDR3 has 13 residues. In nucleotides, the CDR3 is TGTGCCAGCAGCTTGCCGGGAGTCTACGAGCAGTACTTC. It encodes CASSLPGVYEQYF.

This clone was found once. The gene calls are TRBV4-1 and TRBJ2-1, with a possible D match to TRBD1 (8 bases). The CDR3 loop spans 16 amino acids. The germline V gene has CDR1 MGHRA and CDR2 YSYEKL. Trimming stripped 1 base from V and 10 bases from J, with 20 bases between. The CDR3 region has the DNA TGCGCCAGCAGCCAAGGAGGTCAGGGGGCTAGCGGCGAGCAGTTCTTC. Translating gives CASSQGGQGASGEQFF.